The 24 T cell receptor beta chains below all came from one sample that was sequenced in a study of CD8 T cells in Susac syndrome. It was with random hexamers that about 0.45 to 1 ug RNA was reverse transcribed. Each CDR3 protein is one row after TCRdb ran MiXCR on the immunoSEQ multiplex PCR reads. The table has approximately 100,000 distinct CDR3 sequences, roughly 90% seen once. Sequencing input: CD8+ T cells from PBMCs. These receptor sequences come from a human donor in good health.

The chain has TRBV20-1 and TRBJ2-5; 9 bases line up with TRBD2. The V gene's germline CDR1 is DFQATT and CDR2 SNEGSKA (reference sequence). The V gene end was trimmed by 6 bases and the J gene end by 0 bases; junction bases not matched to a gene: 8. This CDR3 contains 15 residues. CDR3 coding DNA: TGCAGTGCGAGTAGGACTAGCGCCTACCAAGAGACCCAGTACTTC. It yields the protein CSASRTSAYQETQYF.

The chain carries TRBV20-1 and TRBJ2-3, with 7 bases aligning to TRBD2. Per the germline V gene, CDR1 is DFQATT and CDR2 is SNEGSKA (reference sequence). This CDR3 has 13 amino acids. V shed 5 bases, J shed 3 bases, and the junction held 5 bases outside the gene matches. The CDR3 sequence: CSAPDGGTDTQYF. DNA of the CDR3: TGCAGTGCTCCAGACGGGGGGACAGATACGCAGTATTTT.

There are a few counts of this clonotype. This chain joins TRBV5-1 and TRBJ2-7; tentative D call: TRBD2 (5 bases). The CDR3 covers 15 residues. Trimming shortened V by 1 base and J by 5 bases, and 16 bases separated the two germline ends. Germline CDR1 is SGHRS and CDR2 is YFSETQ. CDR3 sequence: CASSLLSRTGDEQYF. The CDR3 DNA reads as TGCGCCAGCAGCTTGTTGTCTAGGACCGGGGACGAGCAGTACTTC.

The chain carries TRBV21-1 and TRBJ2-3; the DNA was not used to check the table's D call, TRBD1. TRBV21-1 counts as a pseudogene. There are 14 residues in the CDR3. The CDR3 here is CASSPSGRADTQYF. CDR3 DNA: TGTGCCAGCAGCCCATCTGGGCGTGCAGATACGCAGTATTTT.

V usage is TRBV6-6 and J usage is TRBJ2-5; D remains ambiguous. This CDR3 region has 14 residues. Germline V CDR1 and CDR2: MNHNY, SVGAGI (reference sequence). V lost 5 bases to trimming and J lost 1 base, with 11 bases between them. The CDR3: CASSQYTSQETQYF. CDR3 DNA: TGTGCCAGCAGTCAATACACCAGCCAAGAGACCCAGTACTTC.

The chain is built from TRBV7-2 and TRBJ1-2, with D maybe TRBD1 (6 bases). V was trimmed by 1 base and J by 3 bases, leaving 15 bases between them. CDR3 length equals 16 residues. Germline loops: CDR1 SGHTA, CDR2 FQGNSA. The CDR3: CASSLDRGASHYGYTF. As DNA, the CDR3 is TGTGCCAGCAGCTTAGATCGGGGGGCCTCCCACTATGGCTACACCTTC.

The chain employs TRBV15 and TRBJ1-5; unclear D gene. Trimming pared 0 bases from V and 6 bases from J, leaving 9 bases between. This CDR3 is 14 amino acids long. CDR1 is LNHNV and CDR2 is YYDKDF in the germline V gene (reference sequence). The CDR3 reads CATSRDRSGQPQHF. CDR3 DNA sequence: TGTGCCACCAGCAGAGATAGGTCTGGTCAGCCCCAGCATTTT.

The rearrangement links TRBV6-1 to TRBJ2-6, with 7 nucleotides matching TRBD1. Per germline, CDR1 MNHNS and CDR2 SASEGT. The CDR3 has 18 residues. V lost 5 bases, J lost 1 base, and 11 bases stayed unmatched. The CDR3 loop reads CASSNPGQLSSGANVLTF. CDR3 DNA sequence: TGTGCCAGCAGTAATCCGGGACAGCTATCGTCTGGGGCCAACGTCCTGACTTTC.

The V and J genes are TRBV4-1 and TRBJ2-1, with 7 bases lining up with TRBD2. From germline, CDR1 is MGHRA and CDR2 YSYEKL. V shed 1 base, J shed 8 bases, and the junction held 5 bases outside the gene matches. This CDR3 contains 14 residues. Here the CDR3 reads CASSQGLAFDEQFF. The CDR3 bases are TGCGCCAGCAGCCAAGGACTAGCCTTCGATGAGCAGTTCTTC.

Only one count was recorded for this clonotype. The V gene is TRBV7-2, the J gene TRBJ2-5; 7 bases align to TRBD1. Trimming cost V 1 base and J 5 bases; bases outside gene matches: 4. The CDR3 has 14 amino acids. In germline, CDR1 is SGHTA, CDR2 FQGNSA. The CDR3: CASSLGPRGETQYF. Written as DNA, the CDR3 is TGTGCCAGCAGCTTAGGGCCCAGGGGGGAGACCCAGTACTTC.

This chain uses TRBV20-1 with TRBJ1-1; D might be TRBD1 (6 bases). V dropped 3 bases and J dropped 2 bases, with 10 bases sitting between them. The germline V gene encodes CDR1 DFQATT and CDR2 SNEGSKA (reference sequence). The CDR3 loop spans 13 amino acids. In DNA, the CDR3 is TGCAGTGCTAGCGGGACAACCAACACTGAAGCTTTCTTT. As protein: CSASGTTNTEAFF.

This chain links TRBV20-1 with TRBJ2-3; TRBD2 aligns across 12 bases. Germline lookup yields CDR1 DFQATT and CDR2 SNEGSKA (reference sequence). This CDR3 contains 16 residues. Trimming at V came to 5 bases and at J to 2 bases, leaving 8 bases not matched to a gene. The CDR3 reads CSARGLAGSFTDTQYF. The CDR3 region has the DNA TGCAGTGCTCGTGGACTAGCGGGGAGTTTCACAGATACGCAGTATTTT.

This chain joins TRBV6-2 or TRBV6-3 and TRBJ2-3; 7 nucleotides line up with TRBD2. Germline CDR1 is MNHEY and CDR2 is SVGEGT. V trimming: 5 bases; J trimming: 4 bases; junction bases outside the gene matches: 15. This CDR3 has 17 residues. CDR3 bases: TGTGCCAGCAGTCGAGGTGCGGGAGCCCGCGGGGCAGATACGCAGTATTTT. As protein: CASSRGAGARGADTQYF.

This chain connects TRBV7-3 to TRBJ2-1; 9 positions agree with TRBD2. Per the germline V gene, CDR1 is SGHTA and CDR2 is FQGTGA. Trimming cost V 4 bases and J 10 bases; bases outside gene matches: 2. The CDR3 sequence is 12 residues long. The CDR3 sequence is CASSSSGGEQFF. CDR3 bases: TGTGCCAGCAGCTCAAGCGGGGGGGAGCAGTTCTTC.

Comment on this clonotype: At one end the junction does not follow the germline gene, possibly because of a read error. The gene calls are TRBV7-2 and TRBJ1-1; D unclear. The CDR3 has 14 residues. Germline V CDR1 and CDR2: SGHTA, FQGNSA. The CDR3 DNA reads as TGTGCCAGCAGTTTAGTAGGTGGGAACACTGAAGCTTTCTTT. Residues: CASSLVGGNTEAFF.

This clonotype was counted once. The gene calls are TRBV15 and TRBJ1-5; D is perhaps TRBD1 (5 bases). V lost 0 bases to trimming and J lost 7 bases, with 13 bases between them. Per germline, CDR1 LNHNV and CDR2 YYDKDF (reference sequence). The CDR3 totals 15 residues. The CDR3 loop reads CATSRDPGGGQPQHF. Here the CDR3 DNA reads TGTGCCACCAGCAGAGACCCGGGGGGAGGGCAGCCCCAGCATTTT.

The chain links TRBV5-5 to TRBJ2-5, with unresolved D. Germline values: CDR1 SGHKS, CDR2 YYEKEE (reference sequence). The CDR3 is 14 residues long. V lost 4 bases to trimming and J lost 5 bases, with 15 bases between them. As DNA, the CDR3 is TGTGCCAGCAGCCCGGACGTCGTCGGCGAGACCCAGTACTTC. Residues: CASSPDVVGETQYF. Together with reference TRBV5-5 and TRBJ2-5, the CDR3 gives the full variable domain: DAGVTQSPTHLIKTRGQQVTLRCSPISGHKSVSWYQQVLGQGPQFIFQYYEKEERGRGNFPDRFSARQFPNYSSELNVNALLLGDSALYLCASSPDVVGETQYFGPGTRLLVL.

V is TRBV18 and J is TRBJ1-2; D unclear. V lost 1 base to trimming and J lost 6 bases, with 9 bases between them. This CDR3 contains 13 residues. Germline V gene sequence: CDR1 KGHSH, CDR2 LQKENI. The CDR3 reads CASSPHAFNGYTF. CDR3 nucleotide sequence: TGTGCCAGCTCACCACATGCGTTTAATGGCTACACCTTC.

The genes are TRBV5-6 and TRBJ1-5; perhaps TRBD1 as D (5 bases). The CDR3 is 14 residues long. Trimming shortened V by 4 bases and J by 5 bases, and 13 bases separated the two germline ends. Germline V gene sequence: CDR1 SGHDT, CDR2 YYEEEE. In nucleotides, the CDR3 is TGTGCCAGCAGCGCCCGGGGCAGGGATCAGCCCCAGCATTTT. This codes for CASSARGRDQPQHF.

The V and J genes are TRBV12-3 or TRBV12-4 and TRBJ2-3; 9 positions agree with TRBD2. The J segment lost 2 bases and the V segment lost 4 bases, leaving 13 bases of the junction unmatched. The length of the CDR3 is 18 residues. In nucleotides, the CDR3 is TGTGCCAGCAGTTCGGTGTTCTTAGCGGGGGAGATCACAGATACGCAGTATTTT. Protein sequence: CASSSVFLAGEITDTQYF.

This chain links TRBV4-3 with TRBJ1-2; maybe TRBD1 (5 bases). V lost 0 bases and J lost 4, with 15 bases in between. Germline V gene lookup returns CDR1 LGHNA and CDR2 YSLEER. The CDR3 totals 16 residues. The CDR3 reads CASSQEVREYGYGYTF. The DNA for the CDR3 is TGCGCCAGCAGCCAAGAAGTCAGGGAATACGGCTATGGCTACACCTTC.

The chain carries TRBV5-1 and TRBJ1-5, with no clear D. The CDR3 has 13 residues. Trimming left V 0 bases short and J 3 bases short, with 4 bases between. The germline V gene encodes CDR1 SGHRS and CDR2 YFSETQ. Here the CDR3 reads CASSLEVNQPQHF. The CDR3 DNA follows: TGCGCCAGCAGCTTGGAGGTCAATCAGCCCCAGCATTTT.

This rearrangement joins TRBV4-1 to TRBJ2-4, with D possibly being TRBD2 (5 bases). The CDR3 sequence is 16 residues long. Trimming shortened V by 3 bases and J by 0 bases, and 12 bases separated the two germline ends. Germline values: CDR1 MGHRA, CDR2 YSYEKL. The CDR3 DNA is TGCGCCAGCAGCCATCGGGCGGGCTTAGCCAAAAACATTCAGTACTTC. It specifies CASSHRAGLAKNIQYF.

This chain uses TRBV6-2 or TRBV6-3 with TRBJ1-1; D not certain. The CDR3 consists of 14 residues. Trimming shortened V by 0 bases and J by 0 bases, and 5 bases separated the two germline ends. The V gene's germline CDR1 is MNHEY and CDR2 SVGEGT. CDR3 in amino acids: CASSYSRVNTEAFF. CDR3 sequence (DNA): TGTGCCAGCAGTTACTCACGAGTGAACACTGAAGCTTTCTTT.